This T cell receptor (beta chain) was observed in a study of CD8 T cells in ankylosing spondylitis (dated by TCRdb to the late 2010s). Background for the entire study: The study profiled T cell receptor beta repertoires in healthy donors and ankylosing spondylitis patients to find disease-linked TCR variants. Samples of peripheral blood were taken, and for ankylosing spondylitis patients, synovial fluid was collected as well. In total, the full study cohort was made up of over a hundred healthy donors and more than 20 ankylosing spondylitis patients. General conclusions and limits of the study: Blood from ankylosing spondylitis patients appeared to be characterized by a TCR beta motif composed of eight highly homologous amino acid variants. In peripheral blood, the disease-linked clones were found at relatively low frequencies and had a CD8+ phenotype. The disease-linked clones were reported to be significantly enriched in matched synovial fluid samples from ankylosing spondylitis patients. Some motif variants were previously reported in synovial fluid and blood of reactive arthritis patients, suggesting common disease-initiation mechanisms.

Notes on this clonotype: It lacks a known antigen. Within one base of it there is no much larger clone, and no base qualities were kept.

The germline V gene supplies CDR1 SGHNT and CDR2 YENEEA. The junction carries 13 bases between V and J, which are trimmed by 4 bases and 1 base respectively. The CDR3 starts with the cysteine, ends with the phenylalanine, and has 15 residues. Only CDR3 DNA remains: 45 bases, in frame from the first base. Reads for this sample came from an Illumina HiSeq 2500. Quantitative 5'-RACE with molecular barcodes was used to prepare TCR beta libraries. In the paper's pipeline: A new computational method, built on a probabilistic model of VDJ rearrangement, was used to identify disease-linked TCR variants. The raw public reads went through TCRdb reprocessing: fastp at Q25, MiXCR clone calling, in-frame beta chains kept. Under each unique CDR3 protein, matching rows form one entry showing the most common genes and DNA. TCRdb, not the authors, supplied the V and J calls. The sample yields 700,000 to 1,000,000 distinct CDR3 sequences; approximately 12% were counted once. Of the sample, just over 0.5% is held by the ten largest clones.

The chain is assembled from TRBV11-3 and TRBJ1-1, with the identity of the D gene unclear. Material for sequencing was blood, either unsorted or a sorted T cell fraction (not recorded which). The clonotype was recovered from a male donor with ankylosing spondylitis. The CDR3 reads CASSYRPGRNTEAFF. The DNA sequence reads TGTGCCAGCAGCTATCGGCCCGGGAGGAACACTGAAGCTTTCTTT.